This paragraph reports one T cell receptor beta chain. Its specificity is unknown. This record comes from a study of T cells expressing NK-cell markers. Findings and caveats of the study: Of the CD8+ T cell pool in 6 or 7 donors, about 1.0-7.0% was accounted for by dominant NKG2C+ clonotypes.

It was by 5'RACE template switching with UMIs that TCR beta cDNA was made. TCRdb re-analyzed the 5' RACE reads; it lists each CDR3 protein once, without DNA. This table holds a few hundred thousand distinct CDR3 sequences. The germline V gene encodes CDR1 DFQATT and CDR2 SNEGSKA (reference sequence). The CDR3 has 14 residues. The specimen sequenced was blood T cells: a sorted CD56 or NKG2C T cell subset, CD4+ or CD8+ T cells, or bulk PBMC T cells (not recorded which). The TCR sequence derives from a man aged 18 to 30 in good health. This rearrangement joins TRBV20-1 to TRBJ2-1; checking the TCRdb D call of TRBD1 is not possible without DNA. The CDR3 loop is CSARDHRDYEWQFF.